One and the same sample provided the 20 T cell receptor beta chains below, sequenced in a study of CD4 T cells in relation to SARS-CoV-2 and coronaviruses. The table came from immunoSEQ multiplex PCR; TCRdb's copy has only in-frame clones and leaves some out. Of some 29,000 clones in the sample, roughly 80% were seen once. Before the COVID-19 pandemic, during about 2010-2019, CD4+ T cells were taken from unexposed donors. After ten to eleven days of culture, CD4+ T cells were isolated. Their recognized antigens are unknown. The sequencing sample was made of CD4+ T cells from PBMCs, cultured in vitro. These receptors came from a human donor in good health.

This clone was found a few times. This chain uses TRBV24-1 with TRBJ2-2; no firm D call. Trimming stripped 2 bases from V and 7 bases from J, with 13 bases between. CDR1 KGHDR and CDR2 SFDVKD come from the germline V gene. CDR3 size: 15 residues. Written as DNA, the CDR3 is TGTGCCACCAGTGATTCTCTAAGCATCCACGGGGAGCTGTTTTTT. This gives the protein CATSDSLSIHGELFF.

V is TRBV2 and J is TRBJ1-2; D is uncertain. In germline, CDR1 is SNHLY, CDR2 FYNNEI. With 5 bases removed from V and 3 bases from J, the gap between germline ends came to 13 bases. CDR3 length: 14 amino acids. In DNA, the CDR3 is TGTGCCAGCAGTCCTACTACCGCTTACTATGGCTACACCTTC. It specifies CASSPTTAYYGYTF.

This clone was counted a few times. This chain links TRBV6-2 or TRBV6-3 with TRBJ1-2; D call uncertain. V was trimmed by 5 bases and J by 3 bases, leaving 13 bases between them. The CDR3 consists of 14 residues. The germline gives CDR1 MNHEY, CDR2 SVGEGT. Here the CDR3 DNA reads TGTGCCAGCAGTCTCCTGGCAGAATACTATGGCTACACCTTC. Amino acid sequence: CASSLLAEYYGYTF.

The chain has TRBV7-9 and TRBJ1-4; D perhaps matches TRBD1 (5 bases). Deletions cut 2 bases from V and 7 bases from J, with 20 bases between. CDR3 length equals 17 residues. Per germline, CDR1 SEHNR and CDR2 FQNEAQ (reference sequence). The CDR3 DNA is TGTGCCAGCAGCTTAACCGCAGGGAGGGGATTGAGTGAAAAACTGTTTTTT. Amino acids: CASSLTAGRGLSEKLFF.

This chain joins TRBV7-8 and TRBJ2-7; 12 nucleotides match TRBD2. With 2 bases clipped from V and 5 bases from J, the junction kept 4 bases outside the gene matches. Germline CDR1 SGHVS, CDR2 FQNEAQ. This CDR3 is 15 amino acids long. DNA of the CDR3: TGTGCCAGCAGCTTAAATCTAGCGGGAGGGGACGAGCAGTACTTC. This codes for CASSLNLAGGDEQYF.

V and J are TRBV10-3 and TRBJ2-5, with 8 bases aligning to TRBD2. The CDR3 consists of 16 residues. Germline CDR1 reads ENHRY; CDR2 reads SYGVKD. With 0 bases clipped from V and 7 bases from J, the junction kept 10 bases outside the gene matches. The CDR3 DNA is TGTGCCATCAGTGAGTCAAAAGCGGGGGCTTCAGGGACCCAGTACTTC. Protein sequence: CAISESKAGASGTQYF.

In the case of this clone: This sample includes further DNA sequences coding for the same CDR3. The chain couples TRBV5-1 to TRBJ1-5; D gene ambiguous. V was trimmed by 2 bases and J by 5 bases, leaving 11 bases between them. Germline lookup yields CDR1 SGHRS and CDR2 YFSETQ. The CDR3 loop spans 14 amino acids. The CDR3: CASSLGGGDQPQHF. The CDR3 bases are TGCGCCAGCAGCTTAGGCGGTGGCGATCAGCCCCAGCATTTT.

V and J are TRBV2 and TRBJ1-2; D may be TRBD1 (5 bases). V dropped 1 base and J dropped 4 bases, with 10 bases sitting between them. The CDR3 is 14 residues long. CDR1 is SNHLY, CDR2 FYNNEI, per germline. The CDR3 spells CASSEGGSLYGYTF. The CDR3 bases are TGTGCCAGCAGTGAAGGGGGGTCTCTCTATGGCTACACCTTC.

The chain combines TRBV30 with TRBJ2-4; a possible D gene is TRBD2 (6 bases). The CDR3 is 14 amino acids. The V end lost 2 bases, the J end lost 5 bases, and 13 bases lay between the germline ends. Germline-derived CDR1 and CDR2 are GTSNPN and SVGIG (reference sequence). The CDR3 here is CAWSLFGGQNIQYF. CDR3 nucleotide sequence: TGTGCCTGGAGTTTATTCGGAGGGCAAAACATTCAGTACTTC.

The chain carries TRBV30 and TRBJ1-3; perhaps TRBD1 as D (5 bases). V dropped 4 bases and J dropped 2 bases, with 9 bases sitting between them. The CDR3 is made up of 13 amino acids. Germline V gene lookup returns CDR1 GTSNPN and CDR2 SVGIG (reference sequence). In nucleotides, the CDR3 is TGTGCCTGGACAGGGAGTCCTGGAAACACCATATATTTT. It yields the protein CAWTGSPGNTIYF.

The chain joins TRBV18 to TRBJ2-7; a possible D gene is TRBD1 (5 bases). Trimming cost V 4 bases and J 2 bases, with 12 bases left between them. The CDR3 extends over 14 amino acids. CDR1 KGHSH and CDR2 LQKENI come from the germline V gene. CDR3 DNA: TGTGCCAGCTCACGACAGACAGTTGCCTACGAGCAGTACTTC. Translating gives CASSRQTVAYEQYF.

The CDR3 nucleotides read TGCGCCAGCAGTGAGTCGATAGGGGCAAACACTGAAGCTTTCTTT. Its translation: CASSESIGANTEAFF. V is TRBV10-1 and J is TRBJ1-1; D is perhaps TRBD1 (5 bases). V lost 0 bases and J 2 bases, leaving 10 bases between the germline ends. Germline V lookup: CDR1 WNHNN, CDR2 SYGVQD (reference sequence). The CDR3 length is 15 residues.

This clone was counted only a few times. This chain links TRBV19 with TRBJ1-2, with 9 nucleotides matching TRBD1. V was clipped by 5 bases and J by 7 bases; unmatched bases: 8. CDR1 and CDR2 from the germline V gene are LNHDA and SQIVND (reference sequence). The CDR3 is made up of 14 amino acids. The CDR3 here is CASSFRDRDSGYTF. For the CDR3, the DNA is TGTGCCAGTAGTTTCCGGGACAGGGACTCTGGCTACACCTTC. Complete variable domain (other parts from reference TRBV19 and TRBJ1-2): DGGITQSPKYLFRKEGQNVTLSCEQNLNHDAMYWYRQDPGQGLRLIYYSQIVNDFQKGDIAEGYSVSREKKESFPLTVTSAQKNPTAFYLCASSFRDRDSGYTFGSGTRLTVV.

The CDR3 DNA reads TGTGCCAGCAGCCATTGGACAAAGGAATACACTGAAGCTTTCTTT. Translated: CASSHWTKEYTEAFF. The chain uses TRBV21-1 and TRBJ1-1; TRBD1, as called in the table, went unchecked against the DNA. TRBV21-1 corresponds to a pseudogene. This CDR3 is 15 amino acids long.

The CDR3 protein is CASSLGAGTYEQYF. The CDR3 DNA reads as TGTGCCAGCAGCTTGGGCGCCGGCACCTACGAGCAGTACTTC. The chain has TRBV5-6 and TRBJ2-7; D remains ambiguous. The ends were cut back, 0 bases at V and 2 bases at J, with 9 bases in the middle. The CDR3 is 14 residues long. CDR1 SGHDT and CDR2 YYEEEE come from the germline V gene.

The CDR3 spells CASSLGGANDEQYF. The CDR3 DNA reads TGTGCCAGCAGCTTAGGGGGGGCCAATGACGAGCAGTACTTC. The chain couples TRBV11-2 to TRBJ2-7, with D tentatively TRBD1 or TRBD2 (6 bases each). CDR1 and CDR2 from the germline V gene are SGHAT and FQNNGV. The V end lost 1 base, the J end lost 5 bases, and 12 bases lay between the germline ends. The CDR3 sequence is 14 residues long.

In this sample, this clone turned up once. This rearrangement joins TRBV6-1 to TRBJ2-6; no clear D gene. The length of the CDR3 is 16 residues. Trimming pared 1 base from V and 2 bases from J, leaving 9 bases between. Germline V CDR1 and CDR2: MNHNS, SASEGT. CDR3 nucleotide sequence: TGTGCCAGCAGTGAAGGCCCTAGTGCTGGGGCCAACGTCCTGACTTTC. Translation gives CASSEGPSAGANVLTF.

The chain employs TRBV3-1 (or the pseudogene TRBV3-2) and TRBJ1-2; D not resolved. Germline V gene data show CDR1 as LGHDT and CDR2 as YNNKEL (reference sequence). Trimming took off 0 bases at V and 4 bases at J, with 3 bases between the two ends. This CDR3 contains 12 residues. Here the CDR3 DNA reads TGTGCCAGCAGCCAAGATGGCTATGGCTACACCTTC. Its protein is CASSQDGYGYTF.

This clone was picked up one time. The V and J genes are TRBV3-1 (or the pseudogene TRBV3-2) and TRBJ2-3, with 11 nucleotides matching TRBD2. The CDR3 length is 17 residues. The germline V gene has CDR1 LGHDT and CDR2 YNNKEL (reference sequence). The V and J ends lost 3 bases and 0 bases, in that order; junction bases with no gene match: 5. CDR3 residues: CASSHATSGTSTDTQYF. CDR3 bases: TGTGCCAGCAGCCACGCGACTAGCGGGACAAGCACAGATACGCAGTATTTT.

Only one count was recorded for this clone. The chain uses TRBV9 and TRBJ1-5; unclear D gene. The CDR3 contains 15 residues. Trimming took off 0 bases at V and 0 bases at J, with 7 bases between the two ends. CDR1 and CDR2 from the germline V gene are SGDLS and YYNGEE. The CDR3 here is CASSVGPDSNQPQHF. The CDR3 DNA is TGTGCCAGCAGCGTAGGTCCTGATAGCAATCAGCCCCAGCATTTT. The whole variable domain, remainder taken from reference TRBV9 and TRBJ1-5, is DSGVTQTPKHLITATGQRVTLRCSPRSGDLSVYWYQQSLDQGLQFLIQYYNGEERAKGNILERFSAQQFPDLHSELNLSSLELGDSALYFCASSVGPDSNQPQHFGDGTRLSIL.